The entry below gives a single T cell receptor beta chain sequence along with its context. Original handling: Amplified reference gene primers provided the basis for estimating nucleated cell counts. Clones were sequenced by immunoSEQ multiplex PCR, and TCRdb holds only the in-frame ones, with some missing. V and J calls and clone size are copied from that table; D and trimming were computed from the DNA. The repertoire holds more than 200,000 clones, with 75% to 90% as singletons. This record comes from a study of blood T cell repertoires in COVID-19. The overall study: Italy, Spain and the United States were the sources of the convalescent and acute COVID-19 samples. From T cells, B-cell-depleted T cells, or PBMCs came the material, which was cDNA or gDNA.

Sequences were obtained from peripheral blood. The receptor was isolated from a man in his forties with acute or convalescent COVID-19.

The CDR3 protein is CSVGDRVNTEAFF. The DNA of the CDR3 is TGCAGCGTCGGCGACAGGGTGAACACTGAAGCTTTCTTT. The J gene is TRBJ1-1, the V gene TRBV29-1, with 7 bases matching TRBD1. The CDR3 runs 13 residues. Germline CDR1 and CDR2: SQVTM and ANQGSEA. After removal of 6 bases from V and 0 bases from J, the junction contained 4 bases not matched to a gene.